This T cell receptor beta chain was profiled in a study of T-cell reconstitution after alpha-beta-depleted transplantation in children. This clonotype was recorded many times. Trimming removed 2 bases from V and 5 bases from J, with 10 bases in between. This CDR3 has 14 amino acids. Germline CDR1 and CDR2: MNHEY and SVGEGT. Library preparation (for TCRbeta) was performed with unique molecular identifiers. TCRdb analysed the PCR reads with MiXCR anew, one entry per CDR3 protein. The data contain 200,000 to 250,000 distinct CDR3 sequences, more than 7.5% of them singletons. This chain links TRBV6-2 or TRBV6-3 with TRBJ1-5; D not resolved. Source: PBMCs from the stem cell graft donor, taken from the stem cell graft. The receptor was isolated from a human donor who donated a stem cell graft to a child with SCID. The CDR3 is CASSYIGEDQPQHF. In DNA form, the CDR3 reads TGTGCCAGCAGTTACATCGGAGAAGATCAGCCCCAGCATTTT.